The 31 T cell receptor beta chains below were found in one sample sequenced in a study of T-cell reconstitution after alpha-beta-depleted transplantation in children. Unique molecular identifiers were built into the TCRbeta library. TCRdb re-analysed the PCR reads in MiXCR, keeping a single row per CDR3 protein. The table lists about 1,000,000 distinct CDR3 sequences, roughly 29% of them singletons. The input for sequencing was PBMCs, mostly from graft donor cells, taken 360 days after TCRalphabeta/CD19-depleted stem cell transplant. The receptors were sampled from a boy younger than two who had a stem cell transplant for SCID, so the T cells may come from the graft donor.

This chain connects TRBV18 to TRBJ2-1; D call uncertain. V was clipped by 8 bases and J by 7 bases, with 9 bases between them. The CDR3 loop spans 11 amino acids. Germline V gene sequence: CDR1 KGHSH, CDR2 LQKENI. This CDR3 is CASAVGNEQFF. CDR3 coding DNA: TGTGCCAGCGCCGTAGGAAATGAGCAGTTCTTC.

The gene calls are TRBV28 and TRBJ2-3, with D unclear. CDR3 length: 12 amino acids. CDR1 and CDR2 (germline): MDHEN, SYDVKM. Trimming removed 6 bases from V and 9 bases from J, with 13 bases in between. This CDR3 is CASSLGGPTQYF. In DNA, the CDR3 is TGTGCCAGCAGCCTGGGTGGGCCGACGCAGTATTTT.

V is TRBV6-5 and J is TRBJ2-1, with D tentatively TRBD2 (6 bases). CDR1 and CDR2 (germline): MNHEY, SVGAGI. This CDR3 has 16 residues. Trimming took 2 bases from V and 7 from J, leaving 18 bases between them. This CDR3 is CASSYLPGLSSNEQFF. CDR3 sequence (DNA): TGTGCCAGCAGTTACCTGCCGGGACTCTCGAGTAATGAGCAGTTCTTC.

The chain employs TRBV29-1 and TRBJ1-5; D uncertain. The germline V gene encodes CDR1 SQVTM and CDR2 ANQGSEA. V lost 6 bases and J lost 9, with 6 bases in between. CDR3 length equals 9 residues. The DNA for the CDR3 is TGCAGCGTCCCAAGGCCCCAGCATTTT. This gives the protein CSVPRPQHF.

This clonotype was found a few times. The chain employs TRBV5-1 and TRBJ2-7, with D possibly matching TRBD2 (6 bases). The V end was cut by 5 bases, the J end by 2 bases, with 14 bases between. The CDR3 length is 14 residues. The germline gives CDR1 SGHRS, CDR2 YFSETQ. CDR3 coding DNA: TGCGCCAGCAGGGTAGCGGCTTCTACCTACGAGCAGTACTTC. It translates to CASRVAASTYEQYF.

The chain's CDR3 is CASSQGAGLAGGPGETQYF. In DNA form, the CDR3 reads TGTGCCAGCAGCCAAGGTGCCGGACTAGCGGGGGGGCCCGGGGAGACCCAGTACTTC. The chain links TRBV3-1 to TRBJ2-5; 15 bases agree with TRBD2. The length of the CDR3 is 19 residues. Per the germline V gene, CDR1 is LGHDT and CDR2 is YNNKEL (reference sequence). Germline trimming cut 1 base from V and 5 bases from J; bases unmatched to any gene: 11.

This clonotype was counted between two and nine times. The chain couples TRBV12-3 or TRBV12-4 to TRBJ2-5; 7 bases align to TRBD1. Unmatched junction bases numbered 5, after V lost 6 bases and J lost 4 bases. The CDR3 consists of 13 residues. CDR3 region: CASRLTGTETQYF. The CDR3 bases are TGTGCCAGCAGACTGACAGGGACAGAGACCCAGTACTTC.

The rearrangement joins TRBV5-1 to TRBJ2-5; 14 bases map to TRBD2. Germline V CDR1 and CDR2: SGHRS, YFSETQ. V lost 4 bases and J lost 7; bases outside the gene matches: 9. The CDR3 has 16 amino acids. CDR3 protein: CASSIRTSGGPRTQYF. The DNA of the CDR3 is TGCGCCAGCAGCATACGGACTAGCGGGGGGCCGCGGACCCAGTACTTC.

This clonotype was counted between two and nine times. The chain recombines TRBV10-3 with TRBJ2-1; 10 positions agree with TRBD1. The CDR3 extends over 17 amino acids. The V gene's germline CDR1 is ENHRY and CDR2 SYGVKD. The junction had 11 bases not matched to a gene; V was cut back by 4 bases and J by 5 bases. CDR3 nucleotide sequence: TGTGCCATCAGTGTCCATGGAAGACAGGGGGCGGACAATGAGCAGTTCTTC. It translates to CAISVHGRQGADNEQFF.

The V gene is TRBV12-3 or TRBV12-4, the J gene TRBJ2-3; D not resolved. With 9 bases removed from V and 4 bases from J, the gap between germline ends came to 8 bases. The CDR3 contains 11 residues. The CDR3 coding sequence is TGTGCCAGTCACCCTTCAGATACGCAGTATTTT. Protein product: CASHPSDTQYF.

The chain has TRBV9 and TRBJ2-2; 7 bases map to TRBD1. CDR3 length equals 16 residues. With V trimmed by 0 bases and J by 5 bases, 7 bases remained unmatched. The V gene's germline CDR1 is SGDLS and CDR2 YYNGEE. CDR3 sequence reads: CASSVGTGSGTGELFF. CDR3 nucleotide sequence: TGTGCCAGCAGCGTAGGGACAGGCTCGGGGACCGGGGAGCTGTTTTTT.

This chain links TRBV6-1 with TRBJ1-5, with 9 nucleotides matching TRBD1. J gave up 3 bases and V 6 bases, and 6 bases lay outside the gene matches. Germline CDR1 reads MNHNS; CDR2 reads SASEGT. The CDR3 is 15 residues long. The CDR3 sequence is CASRWTGASNQPQHF. CDR3 sequence (DNA): TGTGCCAGCAGGTGGACAGGGGCCTCCAATCAGCCCCAGCATTTT.

This clonotype has ten or more counts. The chain has TRBV4-3 and TRBJ2-1, with D unclear. The CDR3 totals 15 residues. Trimming took off 3 bases at V and 0 bases at J, with 9 bases between the two ends. Germline CDR1 reads LGHNA; CDR2 reads YSLEER. In DNA, the CDR3 is TGCGCCAGCAGCCAGATGCAAGGCTCCTACAATGAGCAGTTCTTC. This gives the protein CASSQMQGSYNEQFF.

This sequence joins TRBV28 and TRBJ2-1, with D possibly TRBD2 on 6 matching bases. Between the trimmed V and J ends, which lost 6 bases and 7 bases, there was a span of 10 bases. The CDR3 extends over 12 amino acids. CDR1 is MDHEN and CDR2 is SYDVKM in the germline V gene. CDR3 DNA: TGTGCCAGCAGGGTGGCGGGGAATGAGCAGTTCTTC. Translating it yields CASRVAGNEQFF.

This rearrangement joins TRBV4-3 to TRBJ2-7; 7 nucleotides align to TRBD1. CDR3 length: 16 residues. V dropped 1 base and J dropped 0; count of bases not matched to a gene: 6. Looked up from germline, CDR1 is LGHNA and CDR2 is YSLEER. CDR3 loop: CASSQVRDSSSYEQYF. The CDR3 nucleotides are TGCGCCAGCAGCCAAGTCCGGGACAGCAGCTCCTACGAGCAGTACTTC.

CDR3 sequence (DNA): TGTGCCAGCAGTCCCCCTTTATGGGCTGGGAACACCGGGGAGCTGTTTTTT. Its translation is CASSPPLWAGNTGELFF. The chain employs TRBV12-3 or TRBV12-4 and TRBJ2-2; D is unclear. The ends were cut back, 5 bases at V and 1 base at J, with 17 bases in the middle. This CDR3 spans 17 amino acids.

Only a few counts were recorded for this clonotype. This chain links TRBV5-1 with TRBJ2-2; TRBD2 aligns across 7 bases. V shed 2 bases and J 9 bases; nucleotides not matched to a gene: 7. The CDR3 extends over 14 amino acids. Germline CDR1 reads SGHRS; CDR2 reads YFSETQ. The CDR3 reads CASSLSSGPRELFF. The CDR3 DNA is TGCGCCAGCAGCTTAAGTAGCGGGCCGCGGGAGCTGTTTTTT.

In its sample, this clonotype was seen a few times. This chain connects TRBV6-2 or TRBV6-3 to TRBJ1-1, with 8 bases aligning to TRBD1. V trimming: 4 bases; J trimming: 2 bases; junction bases outside the gene matches: 6. The germline V gene encodes CDR1 MNHEY and CDR2 SVGEGT. The CDR3 loop spans 15 amino acids. CDR3 protein: CASSSPGQANTEAFF. The CDR3 coding sequence is TGTGCCAGCAGTTCGCCGGGACAGGCCAACACTGAAGCTTTCTTT.

This clonotype was picked up a small number of times. The chain uses TRBV18 and TRBJ2-2; a weak D match, TRBD1 (5 bases). Germline values: CDR1 KGHSH, CDR2 LQKENI. The CDR3 is 16 residues long. Trimming shortened V by 0 bases and J by 0 bases, and 8 bases separated the two germline ends. The CDR3, as DNA: TGTGCCAGCTCACCACCGTCACAGGCGAACACCGGGGAGCTGTTTTTT. Translating it yields CASSPPSQANTGELFF.

This clonotype has more than one count but fewer than ten. The rearrangement uses TRBV5-1 and TRBJ2-3, with 7 bases that match TRBD1. V shed 1 base, J shed 6 bases, and the junction held 8 bases outside the gene matches. The length of the CDR3 is 15 residues. The germline V gene has CDR1 SGHRS and CDR2 YFSETQ. The CDR3 is CASSLFEQGWDTQYF. CDR3 coding DNA: TGCGCCAGCAGCTTGTTCGAACAGGGGTGGGATACGCAGTATTTT.

The chain links TRBV6-2 or TRBV6-3 to TRBJ2-6; D is tentatively TRBD1 or TRBD2 (5 bases each). The CDR3 has 20 amino acids. Germline V gene sequence: CDR1 MNHEY, CDR2 SVGEGT. The V gene lost 7 bases and the J gene lost 0 bases, with 25 bases spanning the gap. The CDR3 coding sequence is TGTGCCAGCACCCCTCGAGGGGCGCTCCCGAAGCGCTCTGGGGCCAACGTCCTGACTTTC. Translated: CASTPRGALPKRSGANVLTF.

This chain connects TRBV10-3 to TRBJ1-6, with 8 bases aligning to TRBD1. Per the germline V gene, CDR1 is ENHRY and CDR2 is SYGVKD. The CDR3 loop spans 16 amino acids. V shed 6 bases, J shed 0 bases, and the junction held 4 bases outside the gene matches. CDR3 sequence reads: CAISAGGASYNSPLHF. The CDR3 bases are TGTGCCATCAGCGCAGGGGGCGCCTCCTATAATTCACCCCTCCACTTT.

This clonotype was observed a single time. The chain links TRBV12-3 or TRBV12-4 to TRBJ1-1; D gene ambiguous. V was pared by 5 bases and J by 8 bases, with 9 bases between. The CDR3 has 11 residues. This CDR3 is CASSALREAFF. Written as DNA, the CDR3 is TGTGCCAGCAGTGCGCTCCGGGAAGCTTTCTTT.

This clonotype came up a few times. The chain has TRBV5-1 and TRBJ2-1; 8 bases line up with TRBD2. J lost 5 bases, V lost 2 bases, and 6 bases had no gene match. CDR3 length: 15 amino acids. CDR1 is SGHRS, CDR2 YFSETQ, per germline. Here the CDR3 reads CASSFRSSGDNEQFF. The CDR3 DNA is TGCGCCAGCAGCTTTCGTAGTAGCGGGGACAATGAGCAGTTCTTC.

This clonotype was counted only a few times. The J gene is TRBJ2-7, the V gene TRBV20-1; D may match TRBD1 or TRBD2 (5 bases each). Trimming removed 0 bases at V and 1 base at J, with 16 bases between. Germline V CDR1 and CDR2: DFQATT, SNEGSKA (reference sequence). There are 16 residues in the CDR3. The CDR3 sequence: CSARDWGRRLSYEQYF. The CDR3 DNA reads TGCAGTGCTAGAGATTGGGGACGACGGCTGTCCTACGAGCAGTACTTC.

This chain links TRBV15 with TRBJ2-3; either TRBD1 or TRBD2 may fit D (6 bases each). The length of the CDR3 is 15 residues. V lost 1 base to trimming and J lost 4 bases, with 12 bases between them. Looked up from germline, CDR1 is LNHNV and CDR2 is YYDKDF (reference sequence). The CDR3 sequence is CATSRAGAHPDTQYF. The CDR3 coding sequence is TGTGCCACCAGCAGAGCGGGGGCGCACCCAGATACGCAGTATTTT.

This chain joins TRBV28 and TRBJ1-1; D unclear. The ends were cut back, 3 bases at V and 4 bases at J, with 9 bases in the middle. The germline CDR1 and CDR2 sequences are MDHEN and SYDVKM. The CDR3 covers 13 residues. In nucleotides, the CDR3 is TGTGCCAGCAGTTTTATGTGGGGCACTGAAGCTTTCTTT. This encodes CASSFMWGTEAFF. Looking up the rest from reference TRBV28 and TRBJ1-1 gives the full variable domain: DVKVTQSSRYLVKRTGEKVFLECVQDMDHENMFWYRQDPGLGLRLIYFSYDVKMKEKGDIPEGYSVSREKKERFSLILESASTNQTSMYLCASSFMWGTEAFFGQGTRLTVV.

The rearrangement joins TRBV4-3 to TRBJ1-2; D is uncertain. Germline loops: CDR1 LGHNA, CDR2 YSLEER. The V end was cut by 3 bases, the J end by 5 bases, with 16 bases between. CDR3 length equals 15 residues. The CDR3 coding sequence is TGCGCCAGCAGCCATGCGGACGGCCTTGGGTATGGCTACACCTTC. This encodes CASSHADGLGYGYTF.

The chain employs TRBV2 and TRBJ2-1, with TRBD2 identical over 9 bases. This CDR3 spans 16 amino acids. Germline lookup yields CDR1 SNHLY and CDR2 FYNNEI. Germline trimming cut 0 bases from V and 5 bases from J; bases unmatched to any gene: 5. Here the CDR3 DNA reads TGTGCCAGCAGTGAAGCGCCGGGACTAGCCGACAATGAGCAGTTCTTC. It yields the protein CASSEAPGLADNEQFF.

The chain recombines TRBV7-8 with TRBJ2-1, with 8 bases that match TRBD1. The CDR3 length is 16 residues. Germline CDR1 is SGHVS and CDR2 is FQNEAQ. V was clipped by 4 bases and J by 7 bases; unmatched bases: 12. The CDR3 region has the DNA TGTGCCAGCAGCTCGACTCTAGGACAGGGAAGGAATGAGCAGTTCTTC. Protein product: CASSSTLGQGRNEQFF.

This chain links TRBV5-6 with TRBJ1-4, with D possibly TRBD1 on 6 matching bases. From germline, CDR1 is SGHDT and CDR2 YYEEEE. CDR3 length: 14 residues. V was cut by 2 bases and J by 8 bases, with 13 bases left in between. CDR3 nucleotide sequence: TGTGCCAGCAGCTTAGGACAGCTGGGGGAAAAACTGTTTTTT. Encoded protein: CASSLGQLGEKLFF.